This T cell receptor (beta chain) was recorded in a study of blood T cell repertoires in COVID-19. Study in general: COVID-19 samples, acute and convalescent, were from the United States, Italy and Spain. PBMCs, B-cell-depleted T cells, or T cells were the source of the cDNA or gDNA that made up the material.

V was cut by 3 bases and J by 6 bases, with 11 bases left in between. The CDR3 loop spans 13 amino acids. Two negative PCRs, clearance, or symptom resolution had been documented for recovered Cohort 3 donors. In the original workflow: Amplification of reference gene primers provided the estimated nucleated cell counts. Libraries were prepared by immunoSEQ multiplex PCR; TCRdb keeps only in-frame clonotypes and omits some of them. V, J and clone size are taken as reported in that table, and D and trimming were inferred from the DNA itself. The sample consists of more than 150,000 clones, less than 90% of them appearing once.

The receptor's source is a woman aged 45-59 years who had recovered from COVID-19. The material sequenced was PBMCs or T cells enriched from blood (not recorded which). The chain links TRBV12-3 or TRBV12-4 to TRBJ1-1; D gene uncertain. CDR3 in DNA: TGTGCCAGCAGTTTGGCCCTGGGAGCTGAAGCTTTCTTT. Translating it yields CASSLALGAEAFF.